Following are 14 T cell receptor beta chains from one sample sequenced in a study of OX40 agonist ivuxolimab in advanced cancers. Only in-frame clones appear in the TCRdb table, and some are missing; sequencing was by immunoSEQ multiplex PCR. Of about 27,000 clones listed, around nine tenths are singletons. Here the sequenced sample was CD4+ or CD8+ T cells sorted from blood, taken in a trial of the OX40 agonist ivuxolimab. Receptor source: an adult with an advanced solid tumor such as melanoma, head and neck, liver or kidney cancer.

The chain joins TRBV28 to TRBJ1-5, with D hard to call. CDR3 size: 15 residues. Per germline, CDR1 MDHEN and CDR2 SYDVKM. Trimming left V 2 bases short and J 2 bases short, with 10 bases between. For the CDR3, the DNA is TGTGCCAGCAGTTTACAGCGGCTTGGCAATCAGCCCCAGCATTTT. Translated: CASSLQRLGNQPQHF.

The chain recombines TRBV27 with TRBJ1-5; D gene uncertain. The V gene's germline CDR1 is MNHEY and CDR2 SMNVEV (reference sequence). Deletions cut 5 bases from V and 1 base from J, with 18 bases between. The CDR3 extends over 17 amino acids. The CDR3 nucleotides are TGTGCCAGCAGTCCGGGCCCGAGGGTGGCGAGCAATCAGCCCCAGCATTTT. The encoded protein is CASSPGPRVASNQPQHF.

Only one count was recorded for this clone. This chain connects TRBV27 to TRBJ2-7; D unclear. Trimming took off 4 bases at V and 7 bases at J, with 20 bases between the two ends. The CDR3 length is 15 residues. CDR1 and CDR2 from the germline V gene are MNHEY and SMNVEV (reference sequence). CDR3 residues: CASSSDAPELGEQYF. Written as DNA, the CDR3 is TGTGCCAGCAGTTCTGATGCGCCGGAGCTGGGAGAGCAGTACTTC.

The table lists this clone with a count of one. This sequence joins TRBV5-1 and TRBJ1-1; 7 bases agree with TRBD1. The CDR3 loop spans 13 amino acids. Germline CDR1 reads SGHRS; CDR2 reads YFSETQ. Trimming cost V 5 bases and J 5 bases; bases outside gene matches: 6. In nucleotides, the CDR3 is TGCGCCAGCAGACTTCAGGGGGAAACTGAAGCTTTCTTT. Its protein is CASRLQGETEAFF.

Comment on this clone: Other DNA sequences of this sample code for an identical CDR3. The chain joins TRBV6-5 to TRBJ2-5; D is uncertain. Trimming took 0 bases from V and 5 from J, leaving 1 base between them. From germline, CDR1 is MNHEY and CDR2 SVGAGI. This CDR3 is 11 amino acids long. The CDR3 DNA reads TGTGCCAGCAGTTACTCGGAGACCCAGTACTTC. Translating gives CASSYSETQYF.

This clone was observed once. The chain is built from TRBV10-3 and TRBJ2-1; 8 nucleotides agree with TRBD2. The CDR3 has 16 amino acids. V lost 6 bases, J lost 10 bases, and 17 bases stayed unmatched. CDR1 is ENHRY and CDR2 is SYGVKD in the germline V gene. CDR3 coding DNA: TGTGCCATCAGCCCGGGGGGGGCGGCGCTACAATGGGAGCAGTTCTTC. Residues: CAISPGGAALQWEQFF.

The rearrangement uses TRBV5-4 and TRBJ1-4; D unresolved. There are 16 residues in the CDR3. The germline V gene has CDR1 SGHNT and CDR2 YYREEE (reference sequence). The V end lost 2 bases, the J end lost 0 bases, and 11 bases lay between the germline ends. The CDR3 DNA reads TGTGCCAGCAGCTTAAGCGGGTTTGCAACTAATGAAAAACTGTTTTTT. This sequence encodes CASSLSGFATNEKLFF.

V is TRBV4-1 and J is TRBJ1-4; D is uncertain. Between the trimmed V and J ends, which lost 1 base and 8 bases, there was a span of 11 bases. CDR1 is MGHRA and CDR2 is YSYEKL in the germline V gene. The CDR3 is 14 amino acids. Written as DNA, the CDR3 is TGCGCCAGCAGCCAAGTCGGGGTGGGGGAAAAACTGTTTTTT. This gives the protein CASSQVGVGEKLFF.

The J gene is TRBJ2-5, the V gene TRBV28, with TRBD2 matching 11 bases. Unmatched junction bases numbered 2, after V lost 5 bases and J lost 3 bases. The CDR3 has 14 amino acids. Germline V CDR1 and CDR2: MDHEN, SYDVKM. CDR3 protein: CASSRGLAEETQYF. The CDR3 DNA is TGTGCCAGCAGTCGGGGACTAGCGGAAGAGACCCAGTACTTC.

This clone has a single count. V usage is TRBV9 and J usage is TRBJ1-1; 11 bases agree with TRBD1. Germline loops: CDR1 SGDLS, CDR2 YYNGEE. V shed 3 bases and J 10 bases; nucleotides not matched to a gene: 2. The CDR3 sequence is 12 residues long. CDR3 nucleotides: TGTGCCAGCAGCGCCGGGACAGGGGGAGCTTTCTTT. Its translation is CASSAGTGGAFF.

The chain combines TRBV6-1 with TRBJ2-1, with 8 bases identical to TRBD2. J lost 3 bases, V lost 6 bases, and 4 bases had no gene match. Germline V CDR1 and CDR2: MNHNS, SASEGT. The CDR3 loop spans 14 amino acids. The CDR3 spells CASSLAGLYNEQFF. Here the CDR3 DNA reads TGTGCCAGCAGCCTAGCGGGTCTCTACAATGAGCAGTTCTTC.

This rearrangement joins TRBV7-8 to TRBJ2-7; TRBD2 matches 9 bases. The CDR3 consists of 17 residues. CDR1 and CDR2 (germline): SGHVS, FQNEAQ. V lost 1 base and J lost 3; bases outside the gene matches: 10. This CDR3 reads CASSLGVAGVVSYEQYF. In DNA, the CDR3 is TGTGCCAGCAGCTTAGGGGTAGCGGGAGTTGTGAGCTACGAGCAGTACTTC.

This clone was recorded a few times. The chain joins TRBV7-9 to TRBJ2-7; D gene uncertain. The CDR3 extends over 14 amino acids. Germline V gives CDR1 SEHNR, CDR2 FQNEAQ (reference sequence). The germline V and J ends were trimmed by 5 bases and 0 bases, with 11 bases remaining between them. This chain's CDR3 is CASSQDPSSYEQYF. CDR3 in DNA: TGTGCCAGCAGCCAGGACCCGAGCTCCTACGAGCAGTACTTC.

V gene TRBV6-9 combines with J gene TRBJ1-1; maybe TRBD1 (6 bases). CDR1 MNHGY and CDR2 SVAAGI come from the germline V gene. V was shortened by 3 bases and J by 1 base, with 9 bases between the two germline ends. CDR3 length: 14 residues. The CDR3 sequence is CASSYGDTNTEAFF. The CDR3 DNA sequence: TGTGCCAGCAGTTACGGGGACACGAACACTGAAGCTTTCTTT.